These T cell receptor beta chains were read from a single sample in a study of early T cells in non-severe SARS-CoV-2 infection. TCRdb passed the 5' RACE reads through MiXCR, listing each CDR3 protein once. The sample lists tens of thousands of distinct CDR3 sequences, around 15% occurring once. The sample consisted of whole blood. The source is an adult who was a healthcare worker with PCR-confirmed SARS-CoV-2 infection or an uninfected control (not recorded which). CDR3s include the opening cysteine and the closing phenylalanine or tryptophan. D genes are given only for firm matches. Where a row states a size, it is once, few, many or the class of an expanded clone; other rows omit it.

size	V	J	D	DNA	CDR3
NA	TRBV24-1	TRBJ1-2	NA	TGTGCCACCAGTGAACCAGGGGACGACTATGGCTACACCTTC	CATSEPGDDYGYTF
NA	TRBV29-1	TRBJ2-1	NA	TGCAGCGTCGGGGTGAGTGGCGGTGAGCAGTTCTTC	CSVGVSGGEQFF
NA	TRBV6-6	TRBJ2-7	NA	TGTGCCAGCAGTTACGTAAGGGAGCAGTACTTC	CASSYVREQYF
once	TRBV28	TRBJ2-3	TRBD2	TGTGCCAGCAGCCCTAGCGGGGGGGCCGATACGCAGTATTTT	CASSPSGGADTQYF
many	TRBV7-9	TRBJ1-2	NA	TGTGCCAGTTCACGGGGGGCGTCGAACTATGGCTACACCTTC	CASSRGASNYGYTF
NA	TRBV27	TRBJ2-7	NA	TGTGCCAGCGGATCGGGGCAGGGAGTCCACGAGCAGTACTTC	CASGSGQGVHEQYF
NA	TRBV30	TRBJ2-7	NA	TGTGCCTGGAATAGTCCAAGGCGCTACGAGCAGTACTTC	CAWNSPRRYEQYF
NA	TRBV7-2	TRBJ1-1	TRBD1	TGTGCCAGCAGCTCAACATCTACAGGGGGCACTGAAGCTTTCTTT	CASSSTSTGGTEAFF
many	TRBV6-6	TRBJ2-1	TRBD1	TGTGCCAGCAGTTATTTGGGGACAGCTTACAATGAGCAGTTCTTC	CASSYLGTAYNEQFF
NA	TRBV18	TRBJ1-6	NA	TGTGCCAGCTCACCTCAGGACGGCACGGATAATTCACCCCTCCACTTT	CASSPQDGTDNSPLHF
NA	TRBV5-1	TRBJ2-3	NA	TGCGCCAGCAGCCAGGACACTCCCACAGATACGCAGTATTTT	CASSQDTPTDTQYF
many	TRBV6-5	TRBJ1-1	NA	TGTGCCAGCAACAACGGGTGGGGGACTGAAGCTTTCTTT	CASNNGWGTEAFF
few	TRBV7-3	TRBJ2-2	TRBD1	TGTGCCAGCAGCTGGACAGGGGCGAACACCGGGGAGCTGTTTTTT	CASSWTGANTGELFF
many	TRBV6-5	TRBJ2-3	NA	TGTGCCAGCAGTTACACAGGTTCCACAGATACGCAGTATTTT	CASSYTGSTDTQYF
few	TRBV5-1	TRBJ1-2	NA	TGCGCCAGCAGCTTGTTTAGGACAGAGCCTTACACCTTC	CASSLFRTEPYTF
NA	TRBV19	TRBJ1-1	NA	TGTGCCAGTAGTATAGAAGGCACTGAAGCTTTCTTT	CASSIEGTEAFF
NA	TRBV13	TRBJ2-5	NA	TGTGCCAGCAGCCCCCGAGGCTATGAAGAGACCCAGTACTTC	CASSPRGYEETQYF
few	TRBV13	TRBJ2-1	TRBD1	TGTGCCAGCAGCCTACCGGGACAGGCCCCCAATGAGCAGTTCTTC	CASSLPGQAPNEQFF
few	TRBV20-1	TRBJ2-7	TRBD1	TGCAGTGTACAAGACAGGGGAATCGAGCAGTACTTC	CSVQDRGIEQYF
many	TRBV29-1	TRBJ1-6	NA	TGCAGCGTTGGTAGAGACAAGAATTCACCCCTCCACTTT	CSVGRDKNSPLHF
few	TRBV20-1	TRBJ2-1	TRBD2	TGCAGTGCGGGAGGACTAGCGGGAGACTTCTACAATGAGCAGTTCTTC	CSAGGLAGDFYNEQFF
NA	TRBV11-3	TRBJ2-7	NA	TGTGCCAGCAGCCAGGCGGGCTACGAGCAGTACTTC	CASSQAGYEQYF
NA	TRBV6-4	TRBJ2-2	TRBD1	TGTGCCAGCAGTGTTACAGGGGAGAACACCGGGGAGCTGTTTTTT	CASSVTGENTGELFF
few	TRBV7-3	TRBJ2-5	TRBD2	TGTGCCAGCAGCTTGGCGGGAGGGCAAGGAGAGACCCAGTACTTC	CASSLAGGQGETQYF
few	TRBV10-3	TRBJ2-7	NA	TGTGCCACTGAGGACGGGAGCTCCTACGAGCAGTACTTC	CATEDGSSYEQYF
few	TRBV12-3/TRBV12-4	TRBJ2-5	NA	TGTGCCAGCAGTGACCGGGGGACCCAGTACTTC	CASSDRGTQYF
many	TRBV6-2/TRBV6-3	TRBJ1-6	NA	TGTGCCAGCAGTCACTCTGATCCGCCCGGACCACCCCTCCACTTT	CASSHSDPPGPPLHF
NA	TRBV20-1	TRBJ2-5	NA	TGCAGTGCTAGCCCCTCAGGGCTATTCCCCGATTTGGGCACAAGGGAGACCCAGTACTTC	CSASPSGLFPDLGTRETQYF
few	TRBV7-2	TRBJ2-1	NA	TGTGCCAGCAGCTTAGCGATAGGGAGCTCCTACAATGAGCAGTTCTTC	CASSLAIGSSYNEQFF
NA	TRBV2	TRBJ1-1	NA	TGTGCCGAGGCCGGCAGGGAACCTGAAGCTTTCTTT	CAEAGREPEAFF
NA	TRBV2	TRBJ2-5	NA	TGTGCCACAAACAGGGATCAAGAGACCCAGTACTTC	CATNRDQETQYF
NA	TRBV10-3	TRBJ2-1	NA	TGTGCCATCAGTGAGCACTACAATGAGCAGTTCTTC	CAISEHYNEQFF
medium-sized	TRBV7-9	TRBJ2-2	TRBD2	TGTGCCAGCAGCCGGGTCAAACTAGCGGGAGGCGGTACGAACACCGGGGAGCTGTTTTTT	CASSRVKLAGGGTNTGELFF
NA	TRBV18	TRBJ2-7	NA	TGTGCCAGCCGACGGGAGTACGACGAGCAGTACTTC	CASRREYDEQYF
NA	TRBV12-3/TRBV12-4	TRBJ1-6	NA	TGTGCCAGCACATTCCTTAATTCACCCCTCCACTTT	CASTFLNSPLHF
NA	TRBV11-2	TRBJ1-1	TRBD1	TGTGCCAGCAGCGGGCACCGGGACAGGGAAACAACCGACACTGAAGCTTTCTTT	CASSGHRDRETTDTEAFF
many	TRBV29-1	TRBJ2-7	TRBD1	TGCAGCGTGAGGGGACAGAGGGGCGAGCAGTACTTC	CSVRGQRGEQYF
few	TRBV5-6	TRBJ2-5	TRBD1	TGTGCCAGCAGTTCAGACAGGGGGTCCAAAGAGACCCAGTACTTC	CASSSDRGSKETQYF
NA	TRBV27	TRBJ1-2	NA	TGTGCCAGCAGTTATCGGGGCCCCGGGTATGGCTACACCTTC	CASSYRGPGYGYTF
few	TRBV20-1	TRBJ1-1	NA	TGCAGTGCTCCCCTGAACACTGAAGCTTTCTTT	CSAPLNTEAFF
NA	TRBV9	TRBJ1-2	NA	TGTGCCAGCAGCGTAGGACCATCCAACTATGGCTACACCTTC	CASSVGPSNYGYTF
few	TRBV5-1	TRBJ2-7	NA	TGCGCCAGCAGCTTTATAATGAACGGGATGTCCTACGAGCAGTACTTC	CASSFIMNGMSYEQYF
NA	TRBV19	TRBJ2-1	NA	TGTGCCAGTAGCCGAACGGGACGGTACCCCTACAATGAGCAGTTCTTC	CASSRTGRYPYNEQFF
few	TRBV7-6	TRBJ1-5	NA	TGTGCCAGCAGCTCGGACGGGGGCCGTCAGCCCCAGCATTTT	CASSSDGGRQPQHF
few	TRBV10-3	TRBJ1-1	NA	TGTGCCATCGGCCGGCACACTGAAGCTTTCTTT	CAIGRHTEAFF
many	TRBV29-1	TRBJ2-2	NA	TGCAGCGCTTCGGGACTTTACACCGGGGAGCTGTTTTTT	CSASGLYTGELFF
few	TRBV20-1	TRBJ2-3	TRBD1	TGCAGTGCTAGCCACTGGACAGGGGGCACAGATACGCAGTATTTT	CSASHWTGGTDTQYF